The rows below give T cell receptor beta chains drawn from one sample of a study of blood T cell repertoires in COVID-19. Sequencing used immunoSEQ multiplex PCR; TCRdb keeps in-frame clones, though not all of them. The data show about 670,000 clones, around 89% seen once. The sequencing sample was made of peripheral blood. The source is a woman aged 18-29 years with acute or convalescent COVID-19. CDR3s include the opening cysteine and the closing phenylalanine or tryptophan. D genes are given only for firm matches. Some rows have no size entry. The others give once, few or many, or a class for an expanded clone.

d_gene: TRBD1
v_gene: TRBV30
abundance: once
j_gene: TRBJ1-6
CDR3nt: TGTGCCTGGAGTCGACAGGGGGGGGATTCACCCCTCCACTTT
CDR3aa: CAWSRQGGDSPLHF

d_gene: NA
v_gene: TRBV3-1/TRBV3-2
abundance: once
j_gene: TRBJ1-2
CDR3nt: TGTGCCAGCAGCCAAGATAGGACAGAAGCCTATGGACTTTACTATGGCTACACCTTC
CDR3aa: CASSQDRTEAYGLYYGYTF

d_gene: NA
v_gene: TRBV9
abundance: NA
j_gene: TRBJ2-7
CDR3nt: TGTGCCAGCAACATCAGGGGCTTAGATTCCGAGCAGTACTTC
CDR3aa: CASNIRGLDSEQYF

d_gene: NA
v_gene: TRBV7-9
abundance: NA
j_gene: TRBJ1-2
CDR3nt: TGTGCCAGCATCCGACTAGGGACTGAGGGTGGCTACACCTTC
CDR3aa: CASIRLGTEGGYTF

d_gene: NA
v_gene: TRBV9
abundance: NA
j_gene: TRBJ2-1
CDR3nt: TGTGCCAGCAGCGTCCCGGGACTCCACAATGAGCAGTTCTTC
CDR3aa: CASSVPGLHNEQFF

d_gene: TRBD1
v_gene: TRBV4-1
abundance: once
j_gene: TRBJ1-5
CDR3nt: TGCGCCAGCAGCCAGCCCTCACAGGGGGCGAGTAGCAATCAGCCCCAGCATTTT
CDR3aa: CASSQPSQGASSNQPQHF

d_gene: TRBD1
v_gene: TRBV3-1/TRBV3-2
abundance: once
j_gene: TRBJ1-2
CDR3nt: TGTGCCAGCAGCCACCTCACCGGGACAGGGAATGGCTACACCTTC
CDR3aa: CASSHLTGTGNGYTF

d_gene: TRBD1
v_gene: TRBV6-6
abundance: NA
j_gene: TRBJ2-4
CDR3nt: TGTGCCAGCAGTGTAACAGGGGGCTTAGCCAAAAACATTCAGTACTTC
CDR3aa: CASSVTGGLAKNIQYF

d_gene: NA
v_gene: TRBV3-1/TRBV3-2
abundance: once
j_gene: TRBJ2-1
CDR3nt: TGTGCCAGCAGCCAGGGCAGGAAATACAATGAGCAGTTCTTC
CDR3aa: CASSQGRKYNEQFF

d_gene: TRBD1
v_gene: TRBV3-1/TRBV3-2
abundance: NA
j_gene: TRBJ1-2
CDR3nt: TGTGCCAGCAGCCAAGATGAGGTAGGGGGCGCCTATGGCTACACCTTC
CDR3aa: CASSQDEVGGAYGYTF

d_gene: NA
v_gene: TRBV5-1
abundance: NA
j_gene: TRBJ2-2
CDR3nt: TGCGCCAGCAGCTTCCTTCAGACCGGGGAGCTGTTTTTT
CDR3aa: CASSFLQTGELFF

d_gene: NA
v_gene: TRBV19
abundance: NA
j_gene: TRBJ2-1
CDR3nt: TGTGCCAGTAGTATACCGCCGGGGGCCTACAATGAGCAGTTCTTC
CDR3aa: CASSIPPGAYNEQFF

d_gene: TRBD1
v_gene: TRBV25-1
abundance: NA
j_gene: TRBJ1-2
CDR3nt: TGTGCCAGCAGCCAGGGGGGTAACTATGGCTACACCTTC
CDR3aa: CASSQGGNYGYTF

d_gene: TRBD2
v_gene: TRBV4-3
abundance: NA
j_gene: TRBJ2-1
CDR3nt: TGCGCCAGCAGCCAGGAACTAGCGGGGGGGATCTACAATGAGCAGTTCTTC
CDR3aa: CASSQELAGGIYNEQFF

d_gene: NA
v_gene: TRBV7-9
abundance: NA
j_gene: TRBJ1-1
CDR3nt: TGTGCCAGCAGCGACCGGGACTCCAACACTGAAGCTTTCTTT
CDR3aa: CASSDRDSNTEAFF

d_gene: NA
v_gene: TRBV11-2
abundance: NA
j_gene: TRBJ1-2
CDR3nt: TGTGCCAGCAGCTTAGATCGCTATGGCTACACCTTC
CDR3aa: CASSLDRYGYTF

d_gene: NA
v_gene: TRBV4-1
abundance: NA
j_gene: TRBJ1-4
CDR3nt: TGCGCCAGCAGCTTACGGACTGCTGAAAAACTGTTTTTT
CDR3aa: CASSLRTAEKLFF

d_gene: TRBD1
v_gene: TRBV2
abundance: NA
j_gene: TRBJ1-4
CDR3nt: TGTGCCAGCAGTGGGGATACAGGGGTTTACGAAAAACTGTTTTTT
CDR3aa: CASSGDTGVYEKLFF

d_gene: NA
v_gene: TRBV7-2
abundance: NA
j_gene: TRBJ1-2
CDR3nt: TGTGCCAGCAGCTTAGACATCTATGGCTACACCTTC
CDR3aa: CASSLDIYGYTF

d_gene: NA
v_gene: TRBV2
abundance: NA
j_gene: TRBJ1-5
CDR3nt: TGTGCCAGCAGTGAGAGGGATGGGGATCAGCCCCAGCATTTT
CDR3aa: CASSERDGDQPQHF

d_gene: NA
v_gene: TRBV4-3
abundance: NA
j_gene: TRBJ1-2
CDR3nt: TGCGCCAGCAGCCAAGATCGGGGAAGCTATACCAATTATGGCTACACCTTC
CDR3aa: CASSQDRGSYTNYGYTF

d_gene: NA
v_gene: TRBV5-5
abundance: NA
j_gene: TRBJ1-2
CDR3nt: TGTGCCAGCAGCTTGATTGGGGCGGTTGGCTATGGCTACACCTTC
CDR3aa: CASSLIGAVGYGYTF

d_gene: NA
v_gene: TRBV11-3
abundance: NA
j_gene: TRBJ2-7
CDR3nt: TGTGCCAGCAGCGGGAAGTTCCAGGCGAGGGCTTACGAGCAGTACTTC
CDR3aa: CASSGKFQARAYEQYF

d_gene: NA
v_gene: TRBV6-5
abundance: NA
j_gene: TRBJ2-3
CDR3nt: TGTGCCAGCAGTTACGGGGACACGTGGACCGCAGATACGCAGTATTTT
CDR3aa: CASSYGDTWTADTQYF

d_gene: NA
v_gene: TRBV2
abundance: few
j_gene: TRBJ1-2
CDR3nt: TGTGCCAGCAGTCTGAGGCCCGGAGGGTATGGCTACACCTTC
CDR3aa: CASSLRPGGYGYTF

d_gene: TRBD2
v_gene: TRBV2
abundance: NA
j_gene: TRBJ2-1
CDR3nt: TGTGCCAGCAGTGAGGCTAGCGGGGGGGACAATGAGCAGTTCTTC
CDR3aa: CASSEASGGDNEQFF

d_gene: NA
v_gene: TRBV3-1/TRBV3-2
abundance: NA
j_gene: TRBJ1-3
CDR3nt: TGTGCCAGCAGCCAAGATCGGAGAGGGAAGGACACCATATATTTT
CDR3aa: CASSQDRRGKDTIYF

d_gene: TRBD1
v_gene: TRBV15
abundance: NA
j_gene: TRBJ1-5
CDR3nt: TGTGCCACCAGCGGCAGACCGGGACAGGGTTTACGGGGCAATCAGCCCCAGCATTTT
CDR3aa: CATSGRPGQGLRGNQPQHF

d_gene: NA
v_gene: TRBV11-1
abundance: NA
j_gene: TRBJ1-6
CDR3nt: TGTGCCAGCAGCTCCGGAGGCACGCCCTATAATTCACCCCTCCACTTT
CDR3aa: CASSSGGTPYNSPLHF

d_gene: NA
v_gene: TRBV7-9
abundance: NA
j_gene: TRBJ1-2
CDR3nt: TGTGCCAGCAGCCAAGTGGCAGGGGCTTCCTATGGCTACACCTTC
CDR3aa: CASSQVAGASYGYTF

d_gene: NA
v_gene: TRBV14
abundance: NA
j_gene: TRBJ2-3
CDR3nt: TGTGCCAGCAGCCAAGCGTTTCCCCAGGGGGGAGATACGCAGTATTTT
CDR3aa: CASSQAFPQGGDTQYF

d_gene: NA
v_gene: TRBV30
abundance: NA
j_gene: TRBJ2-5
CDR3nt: TGTGCCCGGAGCTATAGCGTAGGAGAGACCCAGTACTTC
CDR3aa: CARSYSVGETQYF

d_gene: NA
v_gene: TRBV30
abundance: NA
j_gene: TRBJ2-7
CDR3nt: TGTGCCTGGAGTGTAAATTCTGGGGGCTTCTACGAGCAGTACTTC
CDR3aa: CAWSVNSGGFYEQYF